This TCR beta chain was sequenced for a study of CD8+ T cells in alopecia areata. This clone was found once. Its antigen is not identified. Treatment: oral pan-JAK inhibitor, 5-10 mg twice daily. Germline-derived CDR1 and CDR2 are MNHEY and SVGAGI. Trimming removed 5 bases from V and 3 bases from J, with 11 bases in between. There are 14 residues in the CDR3. Whole-study results and caveats: Scalp clonality and expanded CD8+ clones among the top 100 were significantly decreased by tofacitinib. Many expanded lesional clones remained in scalp and blood on tofacitinib. Scalp repertoires also include resident alphabeta T cells from normal skin.

cDNA prepared by RNA extraction and subsequent reverse transcription served as the template for sequencing. TCRdb's copy holds only in-frame clones and misses some; the assay was immunoSEQ multiplex PCR. The data contain more than 150,000 clones, about 60% of them singletons. This TCR came from a human donor with alopecia areata. The gene calls are TRBV6-5 and TRBJ1-5, with D possibly TRBD1 on 5 matching bases. The source material was CD8+ T cells sorted from blood, sampled at week 24, from a patient treated with tofacitinib. The CDR3 here is CASSADRINQPQHF. In DNA, the CDR3 is TGTGCCAGCAGTGCAGACAGAATCAATCAGCCCCAGCATTTT.